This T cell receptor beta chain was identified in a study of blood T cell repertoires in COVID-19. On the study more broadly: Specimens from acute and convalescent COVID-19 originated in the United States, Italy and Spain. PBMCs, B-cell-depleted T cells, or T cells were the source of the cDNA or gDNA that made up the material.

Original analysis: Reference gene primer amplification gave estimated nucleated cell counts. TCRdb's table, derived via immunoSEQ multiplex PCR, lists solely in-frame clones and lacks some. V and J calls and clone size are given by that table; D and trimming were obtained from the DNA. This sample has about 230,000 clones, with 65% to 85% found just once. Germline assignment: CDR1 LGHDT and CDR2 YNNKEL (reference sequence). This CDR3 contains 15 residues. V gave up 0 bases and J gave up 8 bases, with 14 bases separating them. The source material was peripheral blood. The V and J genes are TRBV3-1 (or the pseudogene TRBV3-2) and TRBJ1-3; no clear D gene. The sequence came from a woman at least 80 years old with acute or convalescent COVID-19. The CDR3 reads CASSQEATRRYTIYF. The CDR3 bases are TGTGCCAGCAGCCAAGAGGCGACTAGAAGATACACCATATATTTT.